This T cell receptor (beta chain) was obtained from a study of blood T cell repertoires in COVID-19. The CDR3 has 13 amino acids. V shed 7 bases and J 1 base; nucleotides not matched to a gene: 5. Germline-derived CDR1 and CDR2 are SQVTM and ANQGSEA. Original data processing: Reference gene primer amplification in the assay estimated nucleated cell counts. Sequencing was performed with immunoSEQ multiplex PCR; in TCRdb, only in-frame clones are kept and a portion is missing. The V and J calls and clone size are taken from that table; D and trimming were inferred from the DNA. Of some 42,000 clones in the sample, approximately 85% were seen once.

This chain joins TRBV29-1 and TRBJ2-7, with 9 positions matching TRBD1. This TCR was recovered from a human donor in a cohort sampled during active COVID-19. The sample consisted of peripheral blood. The CDR3 reads CSAGTGFSYEQYF. CDR3 coding DNA: TGCAGCGCCGGGACAGGGTTTTCCTACGAGCAGTACTTC.